The 26 T cell receptor beta chains reported below all come from one sample, sequenced in a study of OX40 agonist ivuxolimab in advanced cancers. Method: immunoSEQ multiplex PCR; TCRdb's copy keeps in-frame clones and lacks some. The sample gives approximately 40,000 clones, approximately 80% of which show up once; more than 20% is in the top ten. Here the sequenced sample was CD4+ or CD8+ T cells sorted from blood, taken in a trial of the OX40 agonist ivuxolimab. Receptors originate from an adult with an advanced solid tumor such as melanoma, head and neck, liver or kidney cancer.

In regard to this clone: The junction differs from germline at one of its ends, possibly a read error. The chain joins TRBV5-4 to TRBJ2-7; 9 bases are a match to TRBD1. CDR3 length: 14 residues. Per the germline V gene, CDR1 is SGHNT and CDR2 is YYREEE (reference sequence). The CDR3 sequence is CASSLGTGKYEQYF. In nucleotides, the CDR3 is TGCGCCAGCAGCCTCGGGACAGGGAAATACGAGCAGTACTTC.

The chain combines TRBV5-6 with TRBJ1-1; D ambiguous. Deletions cut 1 base from V and 0 bases from J, with 4 bases between. CDR3 size: 13 residues. In germline, CDR1 is SGHDT, CDR2 YYEEEE. This CDR3 reads CASSLSMNTEAFF. The CDR3 region has the DNA TGTGCCAGCAGCTTGTCGATGAACACTGAAGCTTTCTTT.

V and J are TRBV2 and TRBJ2-7, with 9 positions matching TRBD1. Germline trimming cut 6 bases from V and 3 bases from J; bases unmatched to any gene: 6. This CDR3 region has 14 residues. Germline assignment: CDR1 SNHLY and CDR2 FYNNEI. For the CDR3, the DNA is TGTGCCAGCAGGCCCGTGACAGGGGGCTACGAGCAGTACTTC. Translated: CASRPVTGGYEQYF.

CDR3 loop: CASSLGGSAYEQYF. CDR3 nucleotide sequence: TGTGCCAGCAGCTTAGGCGGGAGTGCCTACGAGCAGTACTTC. The chain couples TRBV13 to TRBJ2-7; weak D call: TRBD2 (6 bases). The CDR3 spans 14 residues. Trimming left V 0 bases short and J 2 bases short, with 8 bases between. Germline CDR1 PRHDT, CDR2 FYEKMQ (reference sequence).

V and J are TRBV25-1 and TRBJ2-3, with 10 positions matching TRBD2. Trimming removed 7 bases from V and 2 bases from J; junction bases left unmatched: 15. Germline V CDR1 and CDR2: MGHDK, SYGVNS. This CDR3 has 18 amino acids. The CDR3 DNA reads as TGTGCCAGCAAGGTTGGTATAGCGGGGGGATGGGACACAGATACGCAGTATTTT. This encodes CASKVGIAGGWDTDTQYF.

This clone has more than one count but fewer than ten. The V gene is TRBV28, the J gene TRBJ2-3; 8 bases align to TRBD2. The CDR3 consists of 16 residues. Germline values: CDR1 MDHEN, CDR2 SYDVKM. V shed 5 bases, J shed 3 bases, and the junction held 10 bases outside the gene matches. The CDR3 coding sequence is TGTGCCAGCAGTCCCTCCGCGGGGGGCCTTACAGATACGCAGTATTTT. Translated, it gives CASSPSAGGLTDTQYF.

This rearrangement joins TRBV7-9 to TRBJ2-7; D possibly corresponds to TRBD1 (5 bases). V lost 5 bases to trimming and J lost 4 bases, with 15 bases between them. The CDR3 consists of 14 residues. Per the germline V gene, CDR1 is SEHNR and CDR2 is FQNEAQ (reference sequence). DNA for the CDR3: TGTGCCAGCAGCAGTACAGGCTTAGGGTACGAGCAGTACTTC. The encoded protein is CASSSTGLGYEQYF.

On this clone: Germline is not matched at one junction end, which may reflect a read error. The V gene is TRBV27, the J gene TRBJ2-7, with TRBD2 identical over 13 bases. Germline-derived CDR1 and CDR2 are MNHEY and SMNVEV (reference sequence). The CDR3 sequence is 14 residues long. CDR3 sequence (DNA): TGTGCCAGCAGCAGGGGACTAGCGGGACCCCTTTACAACTTC. Its translation is CASSRGLAGPLYNF.

V gene TRBV6-5 combines with J gene TRBJ1-1; D might be TRBD1 (5 bases). This CDR3 comprises 14 residues. V lost 2 bases and J 6 bases, leaving 13 bases between the germline ends. The germline V gene has CDR1 MNHEY and CDR2 SVGAGI. In DNA, the CDR3 is TGTGCCAGCAGTTACCGGGGCAATAGGGCTGAAGCTTTCTTT. It yields the protein CASSYRGNRAEAFF.

The J gene is TRBJ2-7, the V gene TRBV5-1; D possibly corresponds to TRBD1 (5 bases). The CDR3 runs 16 residues. CDR1 SGHRS and CDR2 YFSETQ come from the germline V gene. V was pared by 0 bases and J by 3 bases, with 16 bases between. The CDR3 DNA reads as TGCGCCAGCAGCTTGGCCCAGGGAAATGCTGTCTACGAGCAGTACTTC. Amino acids: CASSLAQGNAVYEQYF.

CDR3 sequence reads: CASSSYDRGETQYF. The CDR3 DNA sequence: TGTGCCAGCAGCTCCTACGACAGGGGAGAGACCCAGTACTTC. The chain is built from TRBV13 and TRBJ2-5; 8 bases fit TRBD1. This CDR3 is 14 amino acids long. Trimming took 4 bases from V and 4 from J; bases not matched to a gene: 5. Germline assignment: CDR1 PRHDT and CDR2 FYEKMQ (reference sequence).

Here the CDR3 DNA reads TGCGCCAGCAGTGATTGGGGAGATACGCAGTATTTT. As protein: CASSDWGDTQYF. The V gene is TRBV10-1, the J gene TRBJ2-3; D is ambiguous. V gave up 3 bases and J gave up 5 bases, with 6 bases separating them. The CDR3 consists of 12 residues. The germline V gene has CDR1 WNHNN and CDR2 SYGVQD (reference sequence).

V usage is TRBV6-5 and J usage is TRBJ1-2, with a weak D call TRBD1 (6 bases). Looked up from germline, CDR1 is MNHEY and CDR2 is SVGAGI. This CDR3 is 13 amino acids long. Trimming removed 6 bases at V and 12 bases at J, with 20 bases between. The CDR3, as DNA: TGTGCCAGCAGCCAGGGACGAGGGGGTCAGGACACCTTC. Residues: CASSQGRGGQDTF.

The chain couples TRBV19 to TRBJ2-7, with 8 bases that match TRBD1. Germline V CDR1 and CDR2: LNHDA, SQIVND (reference sequence). The CDR3 runs to 13 residues. Losses at the gene ends were 5 bases for V and 4 bases for J; bases not matched to a gene: 4. The CDR3 reads CASSWTGNYEQYF. The CDR3 DNA reads TGTGCCAGTAGTTGGACAGGGAATTACGAGCAGTACTTC.

This clone has only one observation. The V gene is TRBV28, the J gene TRBJ2-3, with D maybe TRBD1 (6 bases). The CDR3 is 14 residues long. Per germline, CDR1 MDHEN and CDR2 SYDVKM. V lost 2 bases and J 3 bases, leaving 9 bases between the germline ends. CDR3 loop: CASSLGQGTDTQYF. CDR3 bases: TGTGCCAGCAGTTTAGGGCAGGGGACAGATACGCAGTATTTT.

J is TRBJ1-2 and V is TRBV7-9; D gene uncertain. This CDR3 contains 18 residues. The germline CDR1 and CDR2 sequences are SEHNR and FQNEAQ (reference sequence). V lost 1 base and J lost 2, with 20 bases in between. The CDR3 loop is CASSLGFAGRGENYGYTF. The CDR3 DNA reads TGTGCCAGCAGCTTAGGATTCGCAGGACGAGGAGAGAACTATGGCTACACCTTC.

This chain connects TRBV28 to TRBJ2-7; D unclear. With 8 bases removed from V and 3 bases from J, the gap between germline ends came to 11 bases. The CDR3 runs 12 residues. Germline V gene data show CDR1 as MDHEN and CDR2 as SYDVKM. This CDR3 reads CASVDLDYEQYF. In DNA, the CDR3 is TGTGCCAGCGTTGACTTGGACTACGAGCAGTACTTC.

The gene calls are TRBV30 and TRBJ2-2, with TRBD2 matching 10 bases. Germline CDR1 reads GTSNPN; CDR2 reads SVGIG (reference sequence). Trimming took 2 bases from V and 6 from J; bases not matched to a gene: 6. The CDR3 has 15 amino acids. CDR3 DNA: TGTGCCTGGAGTCCGAGCGGGGGGGAATCCGGGGAGCTGTTTTTT. This sequence encodes CAWSPSGGESGELFF.

This chain links TRBV7-6 with TRBJ1-1, with D hard to call. Trimming took off 6 bases at V and 2 bases at J, with 10 bases between the two ends. Germline assignment: CDR1 SGHVS and CDR2 FNYEAQ. The CDR3 has 13 residues. CDR3 region: CASSFRANTEAFF. CDR3 coding DNA: TGTGCCAGCAGTTTCCGGGCAAACACTGAAGCTTTCTTT.

The rearrangement links TRBV19 to TRBJ1-5, with TRBD1 matching over 7 bases. V shed 3 bases, J shed 4 bases, and the junction held 9 bases outside the gene matches. This CDR3 region has 16 residues. Per germline, CDR1 LNHDA and CDR2 SQIVND (reference sequence). CDR3: CASSIPTGTVNQPQHF. CDR3 nucleotide sequence: TGTGCCAGTAGTATCCCGACCGGGACAGTGAATCAGCCCCAGCATTTT.

The chain has TRBV6-1 and TRBJ2-7, with D perhaps matching TRBD1 or TRBD2 (5 bases each). Germline V lookup: CDR1 MNHNS, CDR2 SASEGT. The V end was cut by 0 bases, the J end by 1 base, with 10 bases between. There are 15 residues in the CDR3. The DNA of the CDR3 is TGTGCCAGCAGTGAAGCAACAGAGGGGTCCTACGAGCAGTACTTC. Residues: CASSEATEGSYEQYF.

This clone was recorded once. J is TRBJ1-5 and V is TRBV28; the D gene is possibly TRBD1 (5 bases). Trimming cost V 5 bases and J 6 bases, with 20 bases left between them. This CDR3 is 16 amino acids long. Germline CDR1 and CDR2: MDHEN and SYDVKM. The CDR3 sequence: CASSLPGGGVGQPQHF. DNA of the CDR3: TGTGCCAGCAGTCTCCCGGGAGGAGGGGTGGGTCAGCCCCAGCATTTT.

The V gene is TRBV29-1, the J gene TRBJ2-1; 11 bases match TRBD2. The CDR3 has 15 amino acids. Germline V CDR1 and CDR2: SQVTM, ANQGSEA. The V gene end was trimmed by 6 bases and the J gene end by 4 bases; junction bases not matched to a gene: 8. This chain's CDR3 is CSVHPGTSGYNEQFF. CDR3 DNA sequence: TGCAGCGTGCATCCTGGGACTAGCGGATACAATGAGCAGTTCTTC.

CDR3 loop: CASSLAIGTGWYEQFF. The CDR3 DNA reads TGTGCCAGCAGCTTAGCGATAGGGACAGGGTGGTATGAGCAGTTCTTC. The chain links TRBV7-9 to TRBJ2-1; 9 bases line up with TRBD1. The length of the CDR3 is 16 residues. CDR1 is SEHNR and CDR2 is FQNEAQ in the germline V gene (reference sequence). V shed 0 bases, J shed 8 bases, and the junction held 8 bases outside the gene matches.

The chain carries TRBV4-1 and TRBJ2-1; weak D call: TRBD2 (6 bases). The V gene lost 1 base and the J gene lost 8 bases, with 12 bases spanning the gap. The germline CDR1 and CDR2 sequences are MGHRA and YSYEKL. The CDR3 runs to 14 residues. The DNA of the CDR3 is TGCGCCAGCAGCCAAGGACTAGGAAGATATGAGCAGTTCTTC. It specifies CASSQGLGRYEQFF.

This chain connects TRBV9 to TRBJ2-1; 9 positions match TRBD1. Germline V lookup: CDR1 SGDLS, CDR2 YYNGEE. This CDR3 has 13 amino acids. With V trimmed by 3 bases and J by 9 bases, 4 bases remained unmatched. The CDR3 region has the DNA TGTGCCAGCAGCGGGGACAGGGTCAGTGAGCAGTTCTTC. It is translated as CASSGDRVSEQFF.